These 32 T cell receptor beta chains came from one sample sequenced in a study of beta chain features in type 1 diabetes. General observations from the study: Type 1 diabetes patients had moderately but significantly shorter TCRB CDR3s in all four CD4+ subsets.

All of the isolated RNA was reverse transcribed, so expressed TCRB transcripts were sequenced. Measured with immunoSEQ multiplex PCR; TCRdb has only the in-frame clones, and not every one. The sample has about 190,000 clones; less than 9.5% are singletons. No antigen is known for these receptors. The source material was central memory CD4+ T cells from blood. These receptors all come from a woman aged 40 to 50 with type 1 diabetes.

For this clone: One end of the junction varies from germline; a read error may be responsible. This sequence joins TRBV28 and TRBJ2-7; TRBD1 matches 7 bases. Germline V gives CDR1 MDHEN, CDR2 SYDVKM. The CDR3 runs 13 residues. The chain's CDR3 is CASSSGTALPKRF. In nucleotides, the CDR3 is TGTGCCAGCAGTTCCGGGACAGCATTACCTAAGAGATTC.

This clone has only a few counts. The chain couples TRBV30 to TRBJ2-7; 14 bases fit TRBD2. Per germline, CDR1 GTSNPN and CDR2 SVGIG (reference sequence). The CDR3 has 13 amino acids. Trimming cost V 5 bases and J 4 bases; bases outside gene matches: 1. CDR3 DNA sequence: TGTGCCTGGCGGACTAGCGGGAGGTACGAGCAGTACTTC. Translating gives CAWRTSGRYEQYF.

There are a few counts of this clone. The junction does not match germline at one end; this may be a read error. V is TRBV7-7 and J is TRBJ2-5; tentatively, D is TRBD1 (5 bases). The CDR3 sequence is 13 residues long. CDR1 and CDR2 (germline): SSHAT, FNYEAQ (reference sequence). Here the CDR3 DNA reads TGTGCTAGCAGCTTGCGTAGGGGCGTGACCCAGTACTTC. Translated: CASSLRRGVTQYF.

The rearrangement joins TRBV15 to TRBJ2-3; 9 bases fit TRBD2. The J segment lost 6 bases and the V segment lost 2 bases, leaving 9 bases of the junction unmatched. The CDR3 spans 16 residues. Germline V gene lookup returns CDR1 LNHNV and CDR2 YYDKDF (reference sequence). CDR3 loop: CATSRRKAGGPDTQYF. CDR3 nucleotides: TGTGCCACCAGCAGAAGGAAGGCGGGGGGGCCGGATACGCAGTATTTT.

This chain connects TRBV15 to TRBJ2-1; 7 nucleotides match TRBD1. Looked up from germline, CDR1 is LNHNV and CDR2 is YYDKDF (reference sequence). Germline trimming cut 0 bases from V and 2 bases from J; bases unmatched to any gene: 1. The CDR3 totals 15 residues. The CDR3 DNA follows: TGTGCCACCAGCAGAGAGACAGGGACCTACAATGAGCAGTTCTTC. This codes for CATSRETGTYNEQFF.

A few counts support this clone. The rearrangement uses TRBV18 and TRBJ1-3; D might be TRBD1 (6 bases). The CDR3 runs to 14 residues. V shed 5 bases and J shed 2 bases, with 10 bases lying between them. Looked up from germline, CDR1 is KGHSH and CDR2 is LQKENI. CDR3 residues: CASSSGQTGNTIYF. The CDR3 DNA follows: TGTGCCAGCTCATCCGGACAGACTGGAAACACCATATATTTT.

In this sample, this clone turned up a few times. CDR3 residues: CASSFSTDTEAFF. The CDR3 nucleotides read TGTGCCAGCAGCTTTAGTACAGACACTGAAGCTTTCTTT. The chain has TRBV7-9 and TRBJ1-1; D is uncertain. CDR1 is SEHNR and CDR2 is FQNEAQ in the germline V gene (reference sequence). CDR3 size: 13 residues. Trimming stripped 3 bases from V and 3 bases from J, with 8 bases between.

The chain couples TRBV4-2 to TRBJ2-3; 11 bases map to TRBD2. The CDR3 runs to 15 residues. Germline V CDR1 and CDR2: LGHNA, YNFKEQ. Trimming removed 0 bases from V and 8 bases from J; junction bases left unmatched: 4. This CDR3 is CASSQEGLAGGTQYF. The CDR3 nucleotides are TGTGCCAGCAGCCAAGAGGGGCTAGCGGGAGGTACGCAGTATTTT.

This clone was observed a few times. The chain recombines TRBV11-2 with TRBJ2-3, with 12 bases lining up with TRBD1. The CDR3 loop spans 15 amino acids. From germline, CDR1 is SGHAT and CDR2 FQNNGV. The trim removed 5 bases at V and 6 bases at J, leaving 6 bases unmatched. CDR3 protein: CASSRGQGAGDTQYF. The CDR3, as DNA: TGTGCCAGCAGCCGGGGACAGGGGGCAGGGGATACGCAGTATTTT.

This clone was detected only a few times. The genes are TRBV14 and TRBJ1-6, with a tentative D call TRBD1 (6 bases). The germline gives CDR1 SGHDN, CDR2 FVKESK. The CDR3 sequence is 15 residues long. The V end was cut by 4 bases, the J end by 10 bases, with 17 bases between. CDR3 sequence: CASSPAWGQGSPLHF. CDR3 bases: TGTGCCAGCAGCCCCGCCTGGGGGCAGGGATCACCCCTCCACTTT.

The chain employs TRBV18 and TRBJ2-5; D remains ambiguous. CDR1 and CDR2 (germline): KGHSH, LQKENI. Trimming removed 4 bases at V and 3 bases at J, with 9 bases between. The CDR3 is 13 amino acids. In nucleotides, the CDR3 is TGTGCCAGCTCACAGAACACCGAAGAGACCCAGTACTTC. Its translation: CASSQNTEETQYF.

The V and J genes are TRBV18 and TRBJ2-2; D unclear. Germline V CDR1 and CDR2: KGHSH, LQKENI. This CDR3 is 13 amino acids long. Trimming removed 3 bases from V and 4 bases from J, with 6 bases in between. The CDR3: CASSPVGTGELFF. The CDR3 DNA reads as TGTGCCAGCTCACCTGTCGGCACCGGGGAGCTGTTTTTT.

The J gene is TRBJ1-1, the V gene TRBV6-5; D remains ambiguous. Germline V CDR1 and CDR2: MNHEY, SVGAGI. The CDR3 extends over 13 amino acids. Trimming left V 7 bases short and J 1 base short, with 10 bases between. CDR3 in DNA: TGTGCCAGCACCCACGAGCCGAACACTGAAGCTTTCTTT. It specifies CASTHEPNTEAFF.

This clone was observed a handful of times. V gene TRBV7-2 combines with J gene TRBJ1-1; TRBD1 matches 9 bases. CDR1 and CDR2 from the germline V gene are SGHTA and FQGNSA. This CDR3 region has 14 residues. J lost 11 bases, V lost 5 bases, and 12 bases had no gene match. The CDR3 DNA reads as TGTGCCAGCAGCCTAGGGCGGACAGGGGAGGACGCTTTCTTT. It translates to CASSLGRTGEDAFF.

This clone appeared a few times. The CDR3 DNA reads TGTGCCAGCAGTTGGGTTAGGACAGGGACGGGAAACATTCAGTACTTC. It is translated as CASSWVRTGTGNIQYF. The chain links TRBV6-6 to TRBJ2-4; 8 bases are a match to TRBD1. V was pared by 4 bases and J by 6 bases, with 11 bases of the junction left unmatched. This CDR3 has 16 residues. CDR1 is MNHNY, CDR2 SVGAGI, per germline (reference sequence).

In this sample, this clone turned up a few times. J is TRBJ2-3 and V is TRBV7-2; a possible D gene is TRBD2 (6 bases). This CDR3 is 14 amino acids long. From germline, CDR1 is SGHTA and CDR2 FQGNSA. The ends were cut back, 2 bases at V and 6 bases at J, with 12 bases in the middle. CDR3: CASSLRRDEDTQYF. CDR3 nucleotides: TGTGCCAGCAGCTTACGGCGGGACGAGGATACGCAGTATTTT.

The gene calls are TRBV7-3 and TRBJ2-7, with D unresolved. Trimming shortened V by 5 bases and J by 7 bases, and 15 bases separated the two germline ends. The CDR3 has 13 amino acids. The germline V gene encodes CDR1 SGHTA and CDR2 FQGTGA. Here the CDR3 reads CASSDGPDGEQYF. The CDR3 DNA is TGTGCCAGCAGCGATGGGCCCGATGGGGAGCAGTACTTC.

This clone was recorded a few times. V usage is TRBV29-1 and J usage is TRBJ1-1, with D unresolved. CDR3 length: 12 residues. The germline V gene encodes CDR1 SQVTM and CDR2 ANQGSEA. The V end lost 7 bases, the J end lost 1 base, and 10 bases lay between the germline ends. CDR3 region: CSAGRQNTEAFF. The CDR3 nucleotides are TGCAGCGCTGGTCGACAGAACACTGAAGCTTTCTTT. Full variable domain (missing parts from reference TRBV29-1 and TRBJ1-1): SAVISQKPSRDICQRGTSLTIQCQVDSQVTMMFWYRQQPGQSLTLIATANQGSEATYESGFVIDKFPISRPNLTFSTLTVSNMSPEDSSIYLCSAGRQNTEAFFGQGTRLTVV.

This clone was detected many times. V gene TRBV4-1 combines with J gene TRBJ2-3, with D maybe TRBD2 (5 bases). The CDR3 has 16 residues. Trimming took 0 bases from V and 0 from J, leaving 10 bases between them. Germline V gene sequence: CDR1 MGHRA, CDR2 YSYEKL. The CDR3 DNA reads TGCGCCAGCAGCCAAGAGGTCCAGCGGAGCACAGATACGCAGTATTTT. It encodes CASSQEVQRSTDTQYF.

The chain combines TRBV6-5 with TRBJ1-5; D uncertain. The CDR3 runs to 13 residues. Deletions cut 5 bases from V and 3 bases from J, with 8 bases between. Germline V gene sequence: CDR1 MNHEY, CDR2 SVGAGI. CDR3 protein: CASSTQFNQPQHF. Written as DNA, the CDR3 is TGTGCCAGCAGTACACAATTCAATCAGCCCCAGCATTTT.

This chain uses TRBV11-1 with TRBJ2-7; D is perhaps TRBD2 (5 bases). Between the trimmed V and J ends, which lost 2 bases and 6 bases, there was a span of 20 bases. CDR1 and CDR2 (germline): SGHAT, FQDESV (reference sequence). The CDR3 is 16 amino acids. CDR3 DNA sequence: TGTGCCAGCAGCTTATCGAGGGTACGGGCCCAAGGCGAGCAGTACTTC. This translates into CASSLSRVRAQGEQYF.

The table lists this clone with a few counts. V and J are TRBV27 and TRBJ2-7; the D gene is possibly TRBD2 (5 bases). The CDR3 is 17 amino acids. The germline V and J ends were trimmed by 0 bases and 4 bases, with 19 bases remaining between them. Germline loops: CDR1 MNHEY, CDR2 SMNVEV (reference sequence). The CDR3 DNA sequence: TGTGCCAGCAGTTTATCGATTGCTCCCGGGGTCGCTTACGAGCAGTACTTC. Translating it yields CASSLSIAPGVAYEQYF.

This clone showed up just a few times. This chain links TRBV7-3 with TRBJ2-6, with unresolved D. The CDR3 is 16 amino acids. Germline values: CDR1 SGHTA, CDR2 FQGTGA. Trimming cost V 1 base and J 2 bases, with 9 bases left between them. CDR3 region: CASSLIARTGANVLTF. In nucleotides, the CDR3 is TGTGCCAGCAGCTTAATAGCCCGTACTGGGGCCAACGTCCTGACTTTC.

This chain joins TRBV7-2 and TRBJ2-2, with D possibly TRBD1 on 6 matching bases. This CDR3 is 15 amino acids long. V dropped 1 base and J dropped 4 bases, with 10 bases sitting between them. Germline V gene data show CDR1 as SGHTA and CDR2 as FQGNSA. The chain's CDR3 is CASSLGSGATGELFF. The CDR3 nucleotides are TGTGCCAGCAGCTTAGGTTCAGGGGCCACCGGGGAGCTGTTTTTT.

CDR3 in DNA: TGTGCCAGCACCCTAGGGCTAGCGGGAGTTGACATTCAGTACTTC. This gives the protein CASTLGLAGVDIQYF. The V gene is TRBV5-5, the J gene TRBJ2-4, with 10 bases lining up with TRBD2. The CDR3 is 15 amino acids. V was pared by 6 bases and J by 8 bases, with 11 bases of the junction left unmatched. Germline V lookup: CDR1 SGHKS, CDR2 YYEKEE (reference sequence).

V usage is TRBV5-5 and J usage is TRBJ2-5; 10 bases agree with TRBD1. With V trimmed by 1 base and J by 5 bases, 5 bases remained unmatched. The CDR3 runs 15 residues. Per germline, CDR1 SGHKS and CDR2 YYEKEE (reference sequence). This chain's CDR3 is CASSLTGTGVETQYF. The CDR3 DNA reads TGTGCCAGCAGCTTGACCGGGACAGGGGTCGAGACCCAGTACTTC.

The chain links TRBV7-3 to TRBJ2-1; the match to TRBD2 covers 7 bases. This CDR3 contains 15 residues. Germline lookup yields CDR1 SGHTA and CDR2 FQGTGA. The V and J ends lost 5 bases and 9 bases, in that order; junction bases with no gene match: 13. CDR3 region: CASSPRTSGGGEQFF. The CDR3 coding sequence is TGTGCCAGCAGCCCGAGGACTAGTGGGGGAGGTGAGCAGTTCTTC.

This clone was seen more than once but under ten times. The J gene is TRBJ2-2, the V gene TRBV12-5, with 9 nucleotides matching TRBD1. V dropped 6 bases and J dropped 7; count of bases not matched to a gene: 12. The germline V gene has CDR1 LGHNT and CDR2 FRNRAP. CDR3 length: 16 amino acids. CDR3 sequence: CASGPPGQGRNGELFF. CDR3 sequence (DNA): TGTGCTAGTGGGCCTCCGGGACAGGGTCGTAACGGGGAGCTGTTTTTT.

This clone was seen only a few times. The chain links TRBV30 to TRBJ2-1, with 11 bases that match TRBD2. V gave up 2 bases and J gave up 2 bases; unmatched junction bases: 11. The CDR3 is 18 residues long. In germline, CDR1 is GTSNPN, CDR2 SVGIG (reference sequence). As DNA, the CDR3 is TGTGCCTGGAGTTACCTAGCGGGAGGCCCAGGGGCCTACAATGAGCAGTTCTTC. This sequence encodes CAWSYLAGGPGAYNEQFF.

This clone was picked up a small number of times. The chain carries TRBV29-1 and TRBJ2-3, with 8 bases lining up with TRBD2. This CDR3 is 14 amino acids long. Germline assignment: CDR1 SQVTM and CDR2 ANQGSEA. The V and J ends lost 3 bases and 4 bases, in that order; junction bases with no gene match: 6. The CDR3 here is CSVDGGGNADTQYF. The CDR3 DNA sequence: TGCAGCGTTGACGGCGGGGGGAACGCAGATACGCAGTATTTT.

The genes are TRBV9 and TRBJ1-2, with unresolved D. V lost 0 bases and J 6 bases, leaving 12 bases between the germline ends. The CDR3 runs to 14 residues. Germline V gene sequence: CDR1 SGDLS, CDR2 YYNGEE. The CDR3 loop reads CASSVENSYDGYTF. The CDR3 coding sequence is TGTGCCAGCAGCGTAGAAAACTCGTACGATGGCTACACCTTC.

This clone was detected a few times. The J gene is TRBJ2-2, the V gene TRBV5-1; no reliable D call. Germline V gene lookup returns CDR1 SGHRS and CDR2 YFSETQ. The CDR3 is made up of 15 amino acids. With 3 bases removed from V and 1 base from J, the gap between germline ends came to 10 bases. Written as DNA, the CDR3 is TGCGCCAGCAGCTGGAAGGAGTGGAACACCGGGGAGCTGTTTTTT. Residues: CASSWKEWNTGELFF.